Listed below are T cell receptor beta chains from one sample, sequenced in a study of T cell changes during pregnancy in multiple sclerosis. Here immunoSEQ multiplex PCR was the method, and the copy in TCRdb shows in-frame clones only, minus some. The sample lists around 45,000 clones, 80% to 95% occurring once. The sequenced sample was CD4+ T cells from peripheral blood mononuclear cells, obtained before pregnancy. The receptors here all came from a female donor with multiple sclerosis, enrolled in a pregnancy study. Each CDR3 is given with its conserved first and last residue. The D gene is left open where the match is weak. The size entry is marked missing in some rows and otherwise reads once, few, many or a size class.

V,J,D,size,DNA,CDR3
TRBV2,TRBJ1-4,.,few,TGTGCCAGCAGCGTCCCAGGGCCCGAAAAACTGTTTTTT,CASSVPGPEKLFF
TRBV5-5,TRBJ1-2,TRBD1,.,TGTGCCAGCAGCGCAACCGACAGGGTGAACTATGGCTACACCTTC,CASSATDRVNYGYTF
TRBV14,TRBJ2-7,.,.,TGTGCCAGCATTCATCTGGCCAGCGGCTACGAGCAGTACTTC,CASIHLASGYEQYF
TRBV5-1,TRBJ2-7,TRBD2,.,TGCGCCAGCAAACGGGCGGGACTAGACTCCTACGAGCAGTACTTC,CASKRAGLDSYEQYF
TRBV28,TRBJ1-2,TRBD1,.,TGTGCCAGCAGTTTATTAAGGACAGGGGGTAATGGCTACACCTTC,CASSLLRTGGNGYTF
TRBV2,TRBJ1-5,TRBD1,.,TGTGCCAGCAGAAGAGACAGGGGGAGCAATCAGCCCCAGCATTTT,CASRRDRGSNQPQHF
TRBV7-9,TRBJ1-3,.,.,TGTGCCAGCAGCCACAGTTCTGGAAACACCATATATTTT,CASSHSSGNTIYF
TRBV19,TRBJ2-7,.,.,TGTGCCAGTGGCAGGGCAGGGACTTTCTACGAGCAGTACTTC,CASGRAGTFYEQYF
TRBV5-4,TRBJ2-5,TRBD1,.,TGTGCCAGCAGCCCAGGGGGCGGGAAGGAGACCCAGTACTTC,CASSPGGGKETQYF
TRBV11-2,TRBJ2-1,.,.,TGTGCCAGCAGCTTAGGGGGCCTCGGAGGGGGCAGCTCCTACAATGAGCAGTTCTTC,CASSLGGLGGGSSYNEQFF
TRBV6-5,TRBJ2-1,.,once,TGTGCCAGCAGTTACTCGATCGGTGAGCAGTTCTTC,CASSYSIGEQFF
TRBV5-1,TRBJ1-2,.,few,TGCGCCAGCAGCTCCCCCGGGAGCTATGGCTACACCTTC,CASSSPGSYGYTF
TRBV18,TRBJ2-1,.,many,TGTGCCAGCTCATCTACCGTCCGCGGGGCCCTCAATGAGCAGTTCTTC,CASSSTVRGALNEQFF
TRBV30,TRBJ1-1,TRBD1,.,TGTGCCTGGAGTGGACCTCAGACAGGGGTGGGCACTGAAGCTTTCTTT,CAWSGPQTGVGTEAFF
TRBV27,TRBJ1-1,TRBD1,once,TGTGCCAGCAGTGAAAGGACAGGGTTGGGCGTGGACACTGAAGCTTTCTTT,CASSERTGLGVDTEAFF